The text below deals with one T cell receptor beta chain. The antigen is unknown. Every participating donor gave one draw, a heparinised blood sample averaging around 120 mL. Sorting with CD45RO/CCR7/CD25/CD127/CD95/CD27 yielded naive, central memory, regulatory and stem-like memory CD4+ cells. This record comes from a study of beta chain features in type 1 diabetes. Across the study: Over all samples combined, fewer than 130,000,000 sorted cells were examined. Study-level findings and limits: Reduced insertions and increased deletions marked VDJ junctions in type 1 diabetes patients.

Germline V lookup: CDR1 LNHDA, CDR2 SQIVND (reference sequence). Trimming left V 7 bases short and J 0 bases short, with 7 bases between. The CDR3 covers 13 residues. Sequencing targeted expressed TCRB transcripts, as all isolated RNA had been reverse transcribed. Generated by immunoSEQ multiplex PCR, the TCRdb table keeps only in-frame clones and is missing some. The sample includes hundreds of thousands of clones, under 20% of them seen just once. The source is a woman under 30 in good health. The chain joins TRBV19 to TRBJ1-3; D is undetermined. The sequenced sample consisted of naive CD4+ T cells from blood. CDR3 in DNA: TGTGCCAGTACCCGTCTCTCTGGAAACACCATATATTTT. Translating gives CASTRLSGNTIYF. The full variable domain, its missing parts supplied by reference TRBV19 and TRBJ1-3, is DGGITQSPKYLFRKEGQNVTLSCEQNLNHDAMYWYRQDPGQGLRLIYYSQIVNDFQKGDIAEGYSVSREKKESFPLTVTSAQKNPTAFYLCASTRLSGNTIYFGEGSWLTVV.